This T cell receptor (beta chain) was retrieved from a study of regulatory T cells in long-lasting Graves disease (dated by TCRdb to the early 2020s). Looking at the study overall: Newly diagnosed Graves' disease patients had taken antithyroid drugs for less than 3 months. Persistent Graves' disease patients were compared with newly diagnosed Graves' disease patients by peripheral blood TCR sequencing and RNA sequencing. The study took place in China and was registered as a clinical trial. A total of approximately 35 samples were covered by TCR sequencing, comprising roughly 13 persistent and 20 or so newly diagnosed Graves' disease patients.

Trimming removed 6 bases from V and 0 bases from J; the gene matches leave 4 bases unexplained. As encoded in the germline V gene, CDR1 is MNHNS while CDR2 is SASEGT. There are 14 amino acids in the CDR3, from cysteine to phenylalanine inclusive. The retained sequence is limited to the CDR3, 42 bases, with the frame set at the first base. This clonotype has at least ten counts. Its target antigen remains unknown. It may be a read error: a sequence one base away is much more abundant. The paper's findings and limits, for the study overall: Lower TCR Shannon entropy and fewer highly expanded clones were observed in persistent Graves' disease patients than in newly diagnosed patients, which suggested clonal expansion. The authors noted that the small sample size was a limitation that may lower accuracy. Persistent disease showed preferential use of TRBV28, TRBJ1-2 and TRBJ2-5, whereas newly diagnosed disease favored TRBV20-1 and TRBJ2-1. Patients with persistent disease shared more public clonotypes (around 2,500) than newly diagnosed patients did (more than 900). Only peripheral blood was studied, because thyroid tissue, the primary lesion, was inaccessible. Sequencing and analysis were limited to the TCR beta chain.

The library was built by means of multiplex PCR. The sample was run on an Illumina HiSeq 4000. To build TCR beta libraries, CDR3 regions were amplified by Arm-PCR using iRepertoire HTBI primers. Before sequencing, the PCR products went through gel purification. The authors' pipeline ran thus. Gene usage analysis of CDR3 amino acid clonotypes used the approximately 62 TRBV and 14 TRBJ segments found across samples. COPE and FqMerger were used to merge the filtered high-quality paired reads into contigs. BLAST was used to align contigs to the IMGT TRBV, TRBD and TRBJ reference genes, and CDR3 was defined following IMGT. Clonotypes above 0.1% frequency were classified as highly expanded clones. Repertoire diversity was measured by Shannon entropy, and V-J evenness by the Gini coefficient. A clonotype found in more than one individual was treated as public. TCRdb redid the processing of the public reads, applying fastp at Q25 and MiXCR, and retained in-frame beta chains. For every CDR3 protein sequence, its rows merge into one entry that carries the most common genes and DNA. The V and J calls here are based on TCRdb, not the publication. This sample comprises 350,000 to 500,000 distinct CDR3 sequences, approximately 14% of them detected only once. The ten most abundant clones make up approximately 17% of the sample.

The sample's time point label, decoded: newly diagnosed GD, antithyroid drugs for less than 3 months. RNA was extracted from PBMCs in TRIzol for both TCR sequencing and RNA sequencing. Graves' disease was diagnosed according to American Thyroid Association guidelines. Recruitment of patients was carried out at an endocrinology department in Xi'an, China. Each patient gave approximately 9.7 milliliters of peripheral blood, collected in an EDTA anticoagulant tube. Ficoll Paque Plus density gradient separation was used to isolate PBMCs, and no additional T cell sorting was done. An Agilent 2100 Bioanalyzer and agarose gel were used to check RNA quality, and a NanoDrop 2000 was used to measure RNA concentration. These data were also filed under a second study, of T cells in Graves' hyperthyroidism and ophthalmopathy. The second paper further reports: A patient counted as having stable Graves' hyperthyroidism if no progression to ophthalmopathy occurred over 18 months of follow-up. The hyperthyroidism patients were between 18 and 65 years old and newly diagnosed, with a disease duration of less than 2 months. Exclusion was applied to patients with uncontrolled infections, other autoimmune diseases, pregnancy or lactation. Diagnoses relied on clinical symptoms, serum thyroxine and TRAb, thyroid ultrasound and orbital computed tomography. The first round of RT-PCR for the TCR CDR3 was performed with the HTBI primer set and the Qiagen OneStep RT-PCR kit. Most expanded thyroid clonotypes (frequency above 0.001) were also found in blood, which suggests that blood repertoires may mirror thyroid immune responses. In cross-validation, a model built on a 13 V-J signature told ophthalmopathy apart from stable hyperthyroidism with 87.88% sensitivity and approximately 81% specificity, and in testing the same model reached 80%/75%. In validation, the model predicted progression to ophthalmopathy with approximately 69% sensitivity and approximately 74% specificity, a median of 6.5 months before onset. To identify TCR V-J signatures that set the groups apart, the researchers used a discovery cohort of more than 95 patients, made up of under 45 with Graves' ophthalmopathy and 57 with stable Graves' hyperthyroidism. Whether ophthalmopathy could be predicted prospectively was tested in an independent validation cohort made up of 18 to 20 hyperthyroidism patients plus 17 patients who later progressed to ophthalmopathy. The roughly 91 discovery patients were randomly split 7:3 into training and test sets. The study also compared thyroid tissue and blood T-cell repertoires from more than 5 Graves' hyperthyroidism patients. Following sampling, methimazole starting at 30 mg daily was given to hyperthyroidism patients, and high-dose intravenous methylprednisolone was given to ophthalmopathy patients. A second multiplex PCR round built the libraries, followed by size selection and purification. Sequencing of the libraries was done on an Illumina HiSeq2000 using paired-end 100 bp reads. SOAPnuke was used to process the raw data, with reads discarded if the reads contained adapters or uncalled bases, had a mean Phred below 15, or lacked an exact constant-primer or identifier match. High-quality paired reads were merged with COPE v1.2.5, and unique nucleotide sequences were defined as clonotypes. MiTCR v1.1 was used to align clonotypes to the IMGT TRBV, TRBD and TRBJ reference segments. The analysis was restricted to V-J combinations with a frequency above 0.0001, which together covered approximately 99% of the repertoires. The TCS score was defined as the ratio of F50 (clonal expansion) to E x V (chaos), calculated using BLOSUM62-based TCRdist between CDR3 peptides within each V-J. Welch's t-statistics and random forest reduced 500 to 650 V-J features to 13, which were used in a naive Bayes classifier (R e1071). No statistical method was used to fix the sample size in advance, and group allocation was not hidden from the investigators. TCR Vbeta CDR3 sequencing of roughly 140 peripheral blood samples (roughly 43 ophthalmopathy, 75 to 80 hyperthyroidism and approximately 17 progressor patients) is reported in the paper.

This TCR came from a woman between 50 and 59 years old with Graves disease. Donor details come from another sample of the same person, matched by shared clones. This receptor chain uses TRBV6-1 and TRBJ1-1; TRBD1 matches 7 bases in the middle. The starting material was peripheral blood mononuclear cells (PBMCs), obtained at new diagnosis, from a patient treated with antithyroid drugs. The CDR3 reads as follows: CASSRGQMNTEAFF. The nucleotide sequence reads TGTGCCAGCAGCCGGGGACAGATGAACACTGAAGCTTTCTTT.